A single T cell receptor beta chain is shown here with its context. Enrollment shut out patients with autoimmune disease history or systemic immunosuppression. The data belong to a study of OX40 agonist ivuxolimab in advanced cancers. Study in general: Patients received ivuxolimab, an intravenous treatment, every 2 weeks at 0.01 to 10 mg/kg. Averaging roughly 60 years in age, with a range of about 23 to 79, the cohort was around 85% male.

TCRdb's table, derived via immunoSEQ multiplex PCR, lists solely in-frame clones and lacks some. The sample yields tens of thousands of clones, about 83% seen once. The J segment lost 5 bases and the V segment lost 3 bases, leaving 8 bases of the junction unmatched. This CDR3 has 16 amino acids. Germline V gene data show CDR1 as SGHNT and CDR2 as YYREEE (reference sequence). Sequences were derived from CD4+ or CD8+ T cells sorted from blood, sampled in a trial of the OX40 agonist ivuxolimab. The V gene is TRBV5-4, the J gene TRBJ2-5, with TRBD2 matching 12 bases. The clonotype was recovered from an adult with an advanced solid tumor such as melanoma, head and neck, liver or kidney cancer. CDR3: CASSSRLAGDAETQYF. CDR3 DNA sequence: TGTGCCAGCAGCTCCAGACTAGCGGGGGACGCTGAGACCCAGTACTTC.